This TCR beta chain was recorded in a study of CD8+ T cells in alopecia areata. Study-level findings and limits: Scalp clonality decreased significantly with tofacitinib, and so did expanded CD8+ clones among the top 100. Uncertainty remains about how baseline CD8+ expansion links to response, with one nonresponder.

The CDR3 covers 11 residues. V was pared by 4 bases and J by 7 bases, with 8 bases between. Germline V gene lookup returns CDR1 SQVTM and CDR2 ANQGSEA. As for treatment: oral pan-JAK inhibitor, 5-10 mg twice daily. Sorted populations comprised CD4+ and CD8+ T cells obtained from PBMCs. This clone appeared once. The antigen is unknown. Extracted RNA was reverse transcribed, and the resulting cDNA served as sequencing template. Using immunoSEQ multiplex PCR, the repertoire was profiled, and TCRdb retains in-frame clones only, with some absent. The sample consists of roughly 120,000 clones, 50% to 55% of them appearing once.

V gene TRBV29-1 combines with J gene TRBJ2-1; D gene ambiguous. This receptor was identified in a human donor with alopecia areata. The sample was CD4+ T cells sorted from blood, taken at week 4, from a patient treated with tofacitinib. As DNA, the CDR3 is TGCAGCGTTGGGGGTGGGAATGAGCAGTTCTTC. Amino acids: CSVGGGNEQFF.